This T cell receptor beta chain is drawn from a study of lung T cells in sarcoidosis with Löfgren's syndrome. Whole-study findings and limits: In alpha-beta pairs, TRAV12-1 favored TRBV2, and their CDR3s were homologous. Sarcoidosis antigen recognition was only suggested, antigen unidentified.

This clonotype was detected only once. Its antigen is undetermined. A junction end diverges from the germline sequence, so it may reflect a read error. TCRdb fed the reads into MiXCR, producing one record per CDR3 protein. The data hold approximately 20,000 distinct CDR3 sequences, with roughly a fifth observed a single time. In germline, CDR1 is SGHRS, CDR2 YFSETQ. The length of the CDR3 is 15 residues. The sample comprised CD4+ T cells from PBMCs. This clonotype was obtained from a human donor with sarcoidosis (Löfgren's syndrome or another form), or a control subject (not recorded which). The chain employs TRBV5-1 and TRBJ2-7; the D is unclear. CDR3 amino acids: CASSQWTESSYGQYF. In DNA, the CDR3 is TGCGCCAGCAGCCAATGGACCGAGAGCTCCTACGGGCAGTACTTC. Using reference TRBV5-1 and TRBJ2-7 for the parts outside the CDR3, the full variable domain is KAGVTQTPRYLIKTRGQQVTLSCSPISGHRSVSWYQQTPGQGLQFLFEYFSETQRNKGNFPGRFSGRQFSNSRSEMNVSTLELGDSALYLCASSQWTESSYGQYFGPGTRLTVT.